One sample yielded the 11 T cell receptor beta chains listed below, sequenced in a study of OX40 agonist ivuxolimab in advanced cancers. Library preparation used the immunoSEQ multiplex PCR assay. TCRdb took over this immuneACCESS table, retaining in-frame rearrangements with V and J assigned. Such tables are incomplete; in checked studies, under half of the missing clones stem from an unresolved V gene, and the remainder is unexplained. For this sample the table gives around 68,000 clones, of which roughly 90% were detected only once. Together, the top ten hold approximately 0.99% of the sample. The input for sequencing was CD4+ or CD8+ T cells sorted from blood, taken in a trial of the OX40 agonist ivuxolimab. The source is an adult with an advanced solid tumor such as melanoma, head and neck, liver or kidney cancer.

The chain combines TRBV19 with TRBJ2-7; unclear D gene. The germline V and J ends were trimmed by 7 bases and 4 bases, with 11 bases remaining between them. The CDR3 has 12 amino acids. Germline CDR1 is LNHDA and CDR2 is SQIVND (reference sequence). This chain's CDR3 is CASISATYEQYF. The CDR3 nucleotides are TGTGCCAGTATCTCAGCAACGTACGAGCAGTACTTC.

The rearrangement uses TRBV6-6 and TRBJ1-2; D may be TRBD1 (6 bases). This CDR3 region has 14 residues. Germline values: CDR1 MNHNY, CDR2 SVGAGI (reference sequence). Trimming took off 2 bases at V and 4 bases at J, with 11 bases between the two ends. The CDR3 reads CASSYDYRAYGYTF. CDR3 sequence (DNA): TGTGCCAGCAGTTACGATTACAGGGCCTATGGCTACACCTTC.

In this sample, this clone turned up once. The rearrangement joins TRBV2 to TRBJ2-2, with D unresolved. CDR3 size: 15 residues. V was pared by 5 bases and J by 7 bases, with 17 bases between. Germline values: CDR1 SNHLY, CDR2 FYNNEI. The CDR3 sequence is CASSYIGPINGELFF. For the CDR3, the DNA is TGTGCCAGCAGTTACATCGGGCCTATCAACGGGGAGCTGTTTTTT.

The chain recombines TRBV5-4 with TRBJ1-5; possibly TRBD1 for D (6 bases). V was cut by 3 bases and J by 5 bases, with 18 bases left in between. CDR1 is SGHNT, CDR2 YYREEE, per germline (reference sequence). This CDR3 has 16 amino acids. CDR3 sequence (DNA): TGTGCCAGCAGCTCCCCTGGTGTAGGGGGTGATCAGCCCCAGCATTTT. The encoded protein is CASSSPGVGGDQPQHF.

The gene calls are TRBV5-7 and TRBJ1-2; a weak D match, TRBD1 (5 bases). TRBV5-7 counts as an open reading frame of uncertain function. Trimming removed 4 bases from V and 3 bases from J, with 10 bases in between. The CDR3 length is 13 residues. CDR3 sequence (DNA): TGTGCCAGCAGCACCTGGGGGGACTATGGCTACACCTTC. This encodes CASSTWGDYGYTF.

The genes are TRBV18 and TRBJ1-4, with 7 bases identical to TRBD1. Germline V gives CDR1 KGHSH, CDR2 LQKENI. The CDR3 has 15 amino acids. With 1 base clipped from V and 6 bases from J, the junction kept 5 bases outside the gene matches. CDR3 amino acids: CASSPLSDRDEKLFF. For the CDR3, the DNA is TGTGCCAGCTCACCACTGTCCGACAGGGATGAAAAACTGTTTTTT.

This clone turned up a few times. This chain uses TRBV18 with TRBJ1-2; tentatively, D is TRBD1 (5 bases). There are 14 residues in the CDR3. The V gene's germline CDR1 is KGHSH and CDR2 LQKENI. Trimming shortened V by 6 bases and J by 1 base, and 12 bases separated the two germline ends. The CDR3 DNA reads TGTGCCAGCTCCCCCGGGGACGGTAACTATGGCTACACCTTC. Its protein is CASSPGDGNYGYTF.

The chain employs TRBV5-1 and TRBJ2-5; 13 bases map to TRBD2. The germline gives CDR1 SGHRS, CDR2 YFSETQ. V gave up 0 bases and J gave up 5 bases; unmatched junction bases: 1. CDR3 length equals 15 residues. The CDR3, as DNA: TGCGCCAGCAGCTTGGGGACTAGCGGGGGTGAGACCCAGTACTTC. Translation gives CASSLGTSGGETQYF.

This chain links TRBV6-6 with TRBJ1-1; 10 bases match TRBD1. With 5 bases clipped from V and 1 base from J, the junction kept 4 bases outside the gene matches. Germline CDR1 MNHNY, CDR2 SVGAGI (reference sequence). The CDR3 runs 15 residues. The CDR3 nucleotides read TGTGCCAGCAGTCCCCGGGACAGGGGGAACACTGAAGCTTTCTTT. It yields the protein CASSPRDRGNTEAFF.

CDR3 coding DNA: TGTGCCAGCAGCCCTCCTCCAGAGACGGGGAATTATCAGCCCCAGCATTTT. Protein: CASSPPPETGNYQPQHF. The chain has TRBV21-1 and TRBJ1-5. TRBV21-1 is described as a pseudogene. The CDR3 is made up of 17 amino acids.

V and J are TRBV19 and TRBJ2-5; TRBD1 or TRBD2 may be the D gene (5 bases each). Germline loops: CDR1 LNHDA, CDR2 SQIVND (reference sequence). The CDR3 totals 14 residues. Trimming shortened V by 4 bases and J by 2 bases, and 11 bases separated the two germline ends. CDR3 region: CASSTRDVQETQYF. The CDR3 bases are TGTGCCAGTAGTACTCGGGACGTACAAGAGACCCAGTACTTC.